The 2 T cell receptor beta chains given below trace back to one sample, sequenced in a study of T cells in Graves' hyperthyroidism and ophthalmopathy. It was RNA transcripts that yielded the amplified TCR beta CDR3 regions. HTBI primers were used for first-round RT-PCR of the TCR CDR3. TCRdb passed the multiplex PCR reads through MiXCR, listing each CDR3 protein once. Of roughly 640,000 distinct CDR3 sequences in the sample, more than 15% were seen once. Sequenced input: blood. Every receptor here comes from a woman in her 40s with Graves' ophthalmopathy.

V usage is TRBV7-3 and J usage is TRBJ2-5; D remains ambiguous. This CDR3 region has 13 residues. V shed 5 bases and J shed 6 bases, with 13 bases lying between them. The germline V gene has CDR1 SGHTA and CDR2 FQGTGA. This CDR3 reads CASSPSYGKTQYF. Written as DNA, the CDR3 is TGTGCCAGCAGCCCCTCCTATGGGAAGACCCAGTACTTC.

The chain is built from TRBV20-1 and TRBJ2-3, with TRBD1 matching 9 bases. Losses at the gene ends were 4 bases for V and 3 bases for J; bases not matched to a gene: 2. CDR1 is DFQATT, CDR2 SNEGSKA, per germline (reference sequence). The CDR3 has 13 residues. The CDR3 loop is CSAMGQGTDTQYF. As DNA, the CDR3 is TGCAGTGCTATGGGACAGGGAACAGATACGCAGTATTTT.